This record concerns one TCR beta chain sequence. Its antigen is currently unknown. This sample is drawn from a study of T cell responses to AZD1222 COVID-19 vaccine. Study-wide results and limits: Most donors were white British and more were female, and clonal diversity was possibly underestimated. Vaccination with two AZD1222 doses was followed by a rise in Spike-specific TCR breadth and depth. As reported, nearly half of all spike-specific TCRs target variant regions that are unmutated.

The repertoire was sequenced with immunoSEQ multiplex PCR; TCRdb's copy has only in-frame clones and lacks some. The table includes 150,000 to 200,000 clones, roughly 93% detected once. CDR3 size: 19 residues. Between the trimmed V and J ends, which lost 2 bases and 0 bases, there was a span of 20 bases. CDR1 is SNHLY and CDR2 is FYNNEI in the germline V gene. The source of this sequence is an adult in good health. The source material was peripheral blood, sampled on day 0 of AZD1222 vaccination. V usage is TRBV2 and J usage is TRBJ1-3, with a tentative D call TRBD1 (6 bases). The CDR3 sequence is CASSELRGAFPLSGNTIYF. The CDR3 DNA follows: TGTGCCAGCAGTGAACTCCGGGGGGCATTCCCACTCTCTGGAAACACCATATATTTT.